This T cell receptor beta chain emerged from a study of T cell responses to AZD1222 COVID-19 vaccine. General observations from the study: The donor group comprised mostly white British people and more females; the analysis possibly underestimated clonal diversity. Seropositive at baseline were only a handful of AZD1222 recipients. Repertoire sampling occurred only after the peak T cell response. Unmutated variant regions are reportedly the target of nearly half of TCRs that are spike-specific.

In regard to this clone: Its antigen is unidentified.

Only in-frame clones appear in the TCRdb table, and some are missing; sequencing was by immunoSEQ multiplex PCR. The sample includes 110,000 or so clones, around 84% seen only once; the top ten take under 20%. V shed 1 base and J 7 bases; nucleotides not matched to a gene: 0. Germline CDR1 reads LGHNA; CDR2 reads YSLEER. This CDR3 contains 13 residues. The TCR sequence derives from an adult who received the AZD1222 COVID-19 vaccine. The V and J genes are TRBV4-3 and TRBJ2-1; 8 bases are a match to TRBD2. The sample consisted of peripheral blood, taken 28 days after the second AZD1222 dose. DNA of the CDR3: TGCGCCAGCAGCCAAGCGGGGGGGAATGAGCAGTTCTTC. It is translated as CASSQAGGNEQFF.